This T cell receptor beta chain was obtained from a study of blood T cell repertoires in COVID-19. The overall study: Acute and convalescent COVID-19 specimens originated in the United States, Italy and Spain. Sources were T cells, B-cell-depleted T cells, or PBMCs; the material itself was cDNA or gDNA.

Per the authors' pipeline: Amplification with reference gene primers provided the estimates of nucleated cell counts. Sequencing was performed with immunoSEQ multiplex PCR; in TCRdb, only in-frame clones are kept and a portion is missing. V, J and clone size reflect that table, while D and trimming were determined from the DNA. This table holds 350,000 to 550,000 clones, around 89% found once. CDR3 length: 11 amino acids. From germline, CDR1 is MNHNS and CDR2 SASEGT. The V and J ends lost 3 bases and 3 bases respectively, with 3 bases between them. This TCR was recovered from a woman aged 25 to 39 with acute or convalescent COVID-19. Sample: peripheral blood. The chain recombines TRBV6-1 with TRBJ2-7, with unresolved D. CDR3 region: CASSDLYEQYF. The CDR3 bases are TGTGCCAGCAGTGACCTCTACGAGCAGTACTTC.